This TCR beta chain was retrieved from a study of beta chain features in type 1 diabetes. This clone was counted between two and nine times. The antigen is unknown. The sequenced template was cDNA made from the entire isolated RNA. Approximately 3.7 million reads per sample on average were obtained from naive, central memory and regulatory T cell samples. Using immunoSEQ multiplex PCR, the repertoire was profiled, and TCRdb retains in-frame clones only, with some absent. This table holds a few hundred thousand clones, about 14% found once. Findings and caveats of the study: In all four CD4+ subsets, TCRB CDR3 length was significantly, moderately reduced in type 1 diabetes.

Germline CDR1 is SGHRS and CDR2 is YFSETQ. V dropped 4 bases and J dropped 4; count of bases not matched to a gene: 4. The CDR3 runs to 15 residues. Material: naive CD4+ T cells from blood. The chain is built from TRBV5-1 and TRBJ2-1, with 11 positions matching TRBD2. The TCR originated in a man younger than 40 with type 1 diabetes. DNA for the CDR3: TGCGCCAGCAGCGTGGGGACTAGCGGATACAATGAGCAGTTCTTC. This encodes CASSVGTSGYNEQFF.